This T cell receptor (beta chain) was found in a study of memory B cells and T cells in multiple sclerosis. Study-wide results and limits: Normalization was needed because clone-set size differences affected shared clonotype counts.

As to this clone: Its target is unknown.

Germline V gene lookup returns CDR1 SGHNT and CDR2 YYREEE (reference sequence). Between the trimmed V and J ends, which lost 0 bases and 4 bases, there was a span of 6 bases. CDR3 length equals 13 residues. CFSE-dim autoproliferating and CFSE-high non-proliferating T cells from unstimulated culture were sequenced separately. Some 50 million CFSE-labeled PBMCs were cultured less than eight days unstimulated, then replicate wells were pooled. CFSE at 0.5 uM labeled the PBMCs, which were then cultured unstimulated. The protocol was immunoSEQ multiplex PCR, while the TCRdb copy is restricted to in-frame clones and leaves out a portion. The table lists 30,000 or so clones, 86% of them singletons.

The TCR originated in a human donor with multiple sclerosis. The sequenced sample was PBMCs from blood kept in culture. V is TRBV5-4 and J is TRBJ2-3, with D maybe TRBD2 (6 bases). The CDR3 region has the DNA TGTGCCAGCAGCTTGGGACTAGCAGATACGCAGTATTTT. Encoded protein: CASSLGLADTQYF.